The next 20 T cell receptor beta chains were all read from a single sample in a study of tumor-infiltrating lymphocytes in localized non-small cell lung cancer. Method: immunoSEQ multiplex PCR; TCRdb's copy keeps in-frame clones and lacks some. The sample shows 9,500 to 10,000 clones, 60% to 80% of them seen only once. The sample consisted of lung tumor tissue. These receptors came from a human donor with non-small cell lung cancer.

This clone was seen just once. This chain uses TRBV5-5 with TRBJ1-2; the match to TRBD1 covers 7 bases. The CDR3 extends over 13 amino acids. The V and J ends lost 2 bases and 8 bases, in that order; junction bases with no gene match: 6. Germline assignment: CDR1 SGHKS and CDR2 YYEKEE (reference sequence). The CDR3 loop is CASSFPRGEGYTF. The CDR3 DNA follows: TGTGCCAGCAGCTTCCCCAGGGGGGAAGGCTACACCTTC.

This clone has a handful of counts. The CDR3 spells CASSLGAGGYEQYF. CDR3 DNA sequence: TGTGCCAGCAGCTTAGGAGCTGGGGGGTACGAGCAGTACTTC. The chain combines TRBV7-2 with TRBJ2-7; perhaps TRBD2 as D (6 bases). Trimming left V 1 base short and J 4 bases short, with 11 bases between. The CDR3 has 14 residues. Germline assignment: CDR1 SGHTA and CDR2 FQGNSA. Variable domain in full (rest from reference TRBV7-2 and TRBJ2-7): GAGVSQSPSNKVTEKGKDVELRCDPISGHTALYWYRQSLGQGLEFLIYFQGNSAPDKSGLPSDRFSAERTGGSVSTLTIQRTQQEDSAVYLCASSLGAGGYEQYFGPGTRLTVT.

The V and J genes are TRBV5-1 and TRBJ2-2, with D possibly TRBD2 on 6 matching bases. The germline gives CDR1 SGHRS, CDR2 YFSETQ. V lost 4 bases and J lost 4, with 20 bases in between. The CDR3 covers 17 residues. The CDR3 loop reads CASSPWPLVGGTGELFF. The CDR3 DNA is TGCGCCAGCAGCCCGTGGCCTTTGGTGGGAGGCACCGGGGAGCTGTTTTTT.

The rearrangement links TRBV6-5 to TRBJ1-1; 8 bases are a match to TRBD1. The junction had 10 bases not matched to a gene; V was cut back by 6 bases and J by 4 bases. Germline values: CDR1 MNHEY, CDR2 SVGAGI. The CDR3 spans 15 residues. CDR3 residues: CASSQGQGVGTEAFF. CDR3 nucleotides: TGTGCCAGCAGCCAAGGACAGGGAGTGGGCACTGAAGCTTTCTTT.

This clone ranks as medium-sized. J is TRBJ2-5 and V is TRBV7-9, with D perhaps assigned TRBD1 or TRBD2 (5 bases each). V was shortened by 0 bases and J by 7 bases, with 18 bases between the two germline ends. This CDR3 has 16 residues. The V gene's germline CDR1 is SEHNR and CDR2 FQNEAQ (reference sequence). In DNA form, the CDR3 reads TGTGCCAGCAGCTTAGCGGCCCGGGGCCCAGAAGGGACCCAGTACTTC. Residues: CASSLAARGPEGTQYF.

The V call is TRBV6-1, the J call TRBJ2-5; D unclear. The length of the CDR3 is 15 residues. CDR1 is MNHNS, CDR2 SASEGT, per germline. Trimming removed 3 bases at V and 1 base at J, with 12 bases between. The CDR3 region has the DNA TGTGCCAGCAGTGACCCTACCCTGGGCCAAGAGACCCAGTACTTC. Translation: CASSDPTLGQETQYF.

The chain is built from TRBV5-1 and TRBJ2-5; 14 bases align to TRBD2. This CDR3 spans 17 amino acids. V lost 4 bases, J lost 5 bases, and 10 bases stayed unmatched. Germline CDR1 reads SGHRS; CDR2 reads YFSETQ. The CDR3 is CASSPISTSGGAETQYF. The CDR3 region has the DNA TGCGCCAGCAGCCCTATTTCGACTAGCGGGGGGGCGGAGACCCAGTACTTC.

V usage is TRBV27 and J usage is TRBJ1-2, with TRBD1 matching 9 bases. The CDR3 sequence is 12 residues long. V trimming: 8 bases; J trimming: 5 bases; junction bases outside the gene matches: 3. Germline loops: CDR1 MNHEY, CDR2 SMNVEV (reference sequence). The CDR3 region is CASSDRGYGYTF. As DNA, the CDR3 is TGTGCCAGCTCGGACAGGGGATATGGCTACACCTTC.

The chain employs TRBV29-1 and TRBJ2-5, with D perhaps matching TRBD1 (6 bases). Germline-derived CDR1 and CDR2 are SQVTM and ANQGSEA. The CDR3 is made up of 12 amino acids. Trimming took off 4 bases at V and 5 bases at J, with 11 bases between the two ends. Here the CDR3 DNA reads TGCAGCGTTGTAGGGGGTGGGGAGACCCAGTACTTC. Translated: CSVVGGGETQYF. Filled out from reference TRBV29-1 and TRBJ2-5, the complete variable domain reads SAVISQKPSRDICQRGTSLTIQCQVDSQVTMMFWYRQQPGQSLTLIATANQGSEATYESGFVIDKFPISRPNLTFSTLTVSNMSPEDSSIYLCSVVGGGETQYFGPGTRLLVL.

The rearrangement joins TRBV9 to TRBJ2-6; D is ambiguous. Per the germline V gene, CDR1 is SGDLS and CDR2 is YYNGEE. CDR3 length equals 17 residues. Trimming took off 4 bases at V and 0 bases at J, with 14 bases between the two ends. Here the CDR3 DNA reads TGTGCCAGCAGCCCGGTGACTGGAACCTCTGGGGCCAACGTCCTGACTTTC. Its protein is CASSPVTGTSGANVLTF.

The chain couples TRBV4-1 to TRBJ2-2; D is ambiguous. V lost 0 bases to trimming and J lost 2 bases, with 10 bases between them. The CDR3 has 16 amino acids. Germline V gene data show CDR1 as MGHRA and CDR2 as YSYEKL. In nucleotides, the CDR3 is TGCGCCAGCAGCCAAGATCTGGGCAGAAACACCGGGGAGCTGTTTTTT. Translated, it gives CASSQDLGRNTGELFF.

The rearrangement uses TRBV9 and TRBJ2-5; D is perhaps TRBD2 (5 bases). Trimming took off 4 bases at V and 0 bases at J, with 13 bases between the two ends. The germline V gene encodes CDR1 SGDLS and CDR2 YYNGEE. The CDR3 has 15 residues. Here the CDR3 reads CASSSSSGNQETQYF. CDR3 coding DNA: TGTGCCAGCAGCTCGAGCTCGGGAAACCAAGAGACCCAGTACTTC.

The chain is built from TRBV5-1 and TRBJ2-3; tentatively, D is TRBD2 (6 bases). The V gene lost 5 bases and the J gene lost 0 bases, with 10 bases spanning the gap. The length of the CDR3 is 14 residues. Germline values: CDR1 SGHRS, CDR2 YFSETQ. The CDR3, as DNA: TGCGCCAGCAGGCGGCGGGGTAGCACAGATACGCAGTATTTT. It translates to CASRRRGSTDTQYF.

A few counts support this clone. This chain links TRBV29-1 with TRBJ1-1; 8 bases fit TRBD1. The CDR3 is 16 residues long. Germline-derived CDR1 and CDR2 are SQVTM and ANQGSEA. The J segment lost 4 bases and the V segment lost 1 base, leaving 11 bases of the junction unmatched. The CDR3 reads CSVEAGGFFFPTEAFF. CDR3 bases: TGCAGCGTTGAAGCAGGGGGCTTCTTCTTCCCCACTGAAGCTTTCTTT.

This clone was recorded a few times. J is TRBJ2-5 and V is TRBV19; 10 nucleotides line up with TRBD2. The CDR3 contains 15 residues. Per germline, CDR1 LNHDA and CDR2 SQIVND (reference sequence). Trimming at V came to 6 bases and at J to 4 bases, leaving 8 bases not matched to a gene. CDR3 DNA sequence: TGTGCCAGTAGAAGGGGACTAGCGAGTGCAGAGACCCAGTACTTC. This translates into CASRRGLASAETQYF.

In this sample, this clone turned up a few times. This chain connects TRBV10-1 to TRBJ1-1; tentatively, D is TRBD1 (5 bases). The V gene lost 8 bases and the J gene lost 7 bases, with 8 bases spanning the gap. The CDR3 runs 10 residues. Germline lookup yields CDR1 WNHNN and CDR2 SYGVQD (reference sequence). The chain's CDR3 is CASQGCEAFF. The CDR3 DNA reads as TGCGCCAGCCAGGGTTGTGAAGCTTTCTTT.

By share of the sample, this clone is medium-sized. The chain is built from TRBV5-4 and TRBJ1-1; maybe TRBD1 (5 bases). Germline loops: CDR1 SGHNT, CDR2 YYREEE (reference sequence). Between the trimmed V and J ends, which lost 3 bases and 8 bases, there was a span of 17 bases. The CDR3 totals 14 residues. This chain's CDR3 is CASSSQGLNREAFF. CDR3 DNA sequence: TGTGCCAGCAGCTCGCAGGGCCTGAACAGGGAAGCTTTCTTT.

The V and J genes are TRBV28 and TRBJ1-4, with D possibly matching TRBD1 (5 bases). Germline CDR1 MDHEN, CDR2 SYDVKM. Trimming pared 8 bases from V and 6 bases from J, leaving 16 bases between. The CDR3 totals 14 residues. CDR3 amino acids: CASGTPGGDEKLFF. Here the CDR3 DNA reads TGTGCCAGCGGGACGCCAGGAGGAGATGAAAAACTGTTTTTT.

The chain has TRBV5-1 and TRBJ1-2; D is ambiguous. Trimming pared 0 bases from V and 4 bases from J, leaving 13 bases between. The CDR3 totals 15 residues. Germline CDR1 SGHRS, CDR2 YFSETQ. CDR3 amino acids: CASSLAGNAGYGYTF. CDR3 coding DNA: TGCGCCAGCAGCTTGGCGGGTAACGCCGGCTATGGCTACACCTTC.

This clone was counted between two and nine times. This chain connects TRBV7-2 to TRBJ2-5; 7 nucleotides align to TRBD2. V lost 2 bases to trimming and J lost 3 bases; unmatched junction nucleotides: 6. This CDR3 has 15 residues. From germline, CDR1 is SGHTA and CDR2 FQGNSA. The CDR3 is CASSLTGGWKETQYF. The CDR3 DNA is TGTGCCAGCAGCTTAACGGGGGGTTGGAAAGAGACCCAGTACTTC.